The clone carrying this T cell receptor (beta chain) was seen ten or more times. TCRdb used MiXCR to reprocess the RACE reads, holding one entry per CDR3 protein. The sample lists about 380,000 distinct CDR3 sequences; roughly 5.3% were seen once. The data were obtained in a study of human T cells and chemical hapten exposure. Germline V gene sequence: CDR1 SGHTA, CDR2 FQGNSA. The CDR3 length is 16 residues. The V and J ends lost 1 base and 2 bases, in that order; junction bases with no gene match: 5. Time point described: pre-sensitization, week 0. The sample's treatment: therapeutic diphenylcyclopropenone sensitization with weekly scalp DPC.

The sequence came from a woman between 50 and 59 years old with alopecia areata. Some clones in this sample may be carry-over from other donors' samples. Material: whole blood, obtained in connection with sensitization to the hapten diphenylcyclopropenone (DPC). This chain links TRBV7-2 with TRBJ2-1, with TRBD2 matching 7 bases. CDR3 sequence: CASSLVRESPYNEQFF. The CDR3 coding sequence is TGTGCCAGCAGCTTAGTGCGGGAGTCCCCCTACAATGAGCAGTTCTTC.